A single sample is the source of the 4 T cell receptor beta chains below, sequenced in a study of OX40 agonist ivuxolimab in advanced cancers. The protocol was immunoSEQ multiplex PCR, while the TCRdb copy is restricted to in-frame clones and leaves out a portion. The sample shows some 87,000 clones, about 88% of them seen only once. The sequenced sample was CD4+ or CD8+ T cells sorted from blood, obtained in a trial of the OX40 agonist ivuxolimab. Receptor source: an adult with an advanced solid tumor such as melanoma, head and neck, liver or kidney cancer.

This clone has a single count. The rearrangement links TRBV6-1 to TRBJ2-5; no reliable D call. Trimming stripped 7 bases from V and 5 bases from J, with 8 bases between. The CDR3 has 11 amino acids. The germline V gene has CDR1 MNHNS and CDR2 SASEGT. CDR3 protein: CASNSWETQYF. The CDR3 region has the DNA TGTGCCAGCAATAGCTGGGAGACCCAGTACTTC.

The chain has TRBV30 and TRBJ2-3; D gene uncertain. V was pared by 2 bases and J by 0 bases, with 3 bases between. Germline V lookup: CDR1 GTSNPN, CDR2 SVGIG (reference sequence). The CDR3 loop spans 12 amino acids. The CDR3: CAWSTSTDTQYF. In DNA, the CDR3 is TGTGCCTGGAGTACTAGCACAGATACGCAGTATTTT.

The chain uses TRBV19 and TRBJ1-2, with D possibly TRBD1 on 5 matching bases. Trimming stripped 6 bases from V and 1 base from J, with 18 bases between. The CDR3 length is 16 residues. CDR1 and CDR2 (germline): LNHDA, SQIVND (reference sequence). CDR3 residues: CASRGLEQLFNYGYTF. CDR3 coding DNA: TGTGCCAGTAGGGGGCTCGAACAGCTATTTAACTATGGCTACACCTTC.

This clone was seen just once. V is TRBV6-5 and J is TRBJ2-1, with D perhaps matching TRBD2 (6 bases). V lost 6 bases to trimming and J lost 5 bases, with 17 bases between them. Germline V lookup: CDR1 MNHEY, CDR2 SVGAGI. This CDR3 comprises 15 residues. The CDR3, as DNA: TGTGCCAGCAGGGCACGGACTATAACGGACAATGAGCAGTTCTTC. Protein sequence: CASRARTITDNEQFF.